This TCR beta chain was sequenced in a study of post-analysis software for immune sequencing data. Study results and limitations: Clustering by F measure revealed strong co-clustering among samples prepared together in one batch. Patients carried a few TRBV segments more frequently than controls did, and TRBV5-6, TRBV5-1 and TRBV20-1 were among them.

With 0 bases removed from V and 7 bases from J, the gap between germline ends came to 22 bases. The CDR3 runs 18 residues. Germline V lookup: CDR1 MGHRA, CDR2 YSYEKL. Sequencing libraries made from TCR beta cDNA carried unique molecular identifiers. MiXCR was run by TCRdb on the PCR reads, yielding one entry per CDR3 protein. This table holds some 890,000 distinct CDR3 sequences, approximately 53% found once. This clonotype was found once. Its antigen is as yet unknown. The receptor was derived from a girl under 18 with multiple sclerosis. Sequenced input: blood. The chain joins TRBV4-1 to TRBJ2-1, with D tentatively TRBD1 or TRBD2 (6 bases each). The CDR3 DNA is TGCGCCAGCAGCCAAGAGCTCTGGGGGGCTAGTTTGGGTAATGAGCAGTTCTTC. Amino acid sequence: CASSQELWGASLGNEQFF.